This entry is about one TCR beta chain. These data originate in a study of CD8 T cells in Susac syndrome. FACS was used to enrich TEMRA cells, whereas the CD8+ and CD4+ T cells were obtained by negative isolation. This CDR3 has 15 residues. The germline V and J ends were trimmed by 4 bases and 1 base, with 14 bases remaining between them. CDR1 and CDR2 from the germline V gene are SGHRS and YFSETQ. RNA, at about 0.45 to 1 ug, was reverse transcribed with random hexamers. Amplification of TCR beta CDR3 across 54 Vbeta and 13 Jbeta was performed with immunoSEQ multiplex PCR. TCRdb ran MiXCR on the immunoSEQ multiplex PCR reads and lists one entry per CDR3 protein. The repertoire holds just over 300,000 distinct CDR3 sequences, roughly 94% seen once, with 0.06% to 0.075% in the top ten.

This sequence was found in a human donor with multiple sclerosis. Sequencing was carried out using CD4+ T cells from PBMCs. The chain employs TRBV5-1 and TRBJ1-1; possibly TRBD1 for D (6 bases). The chain's CDR3 is CASSRRGAENTEAFF. The CDR3 DNA follows: TGCGCCAGCAGCCGCAGGGGAGCAGAGAACACTGAAGCTTTCTTT.